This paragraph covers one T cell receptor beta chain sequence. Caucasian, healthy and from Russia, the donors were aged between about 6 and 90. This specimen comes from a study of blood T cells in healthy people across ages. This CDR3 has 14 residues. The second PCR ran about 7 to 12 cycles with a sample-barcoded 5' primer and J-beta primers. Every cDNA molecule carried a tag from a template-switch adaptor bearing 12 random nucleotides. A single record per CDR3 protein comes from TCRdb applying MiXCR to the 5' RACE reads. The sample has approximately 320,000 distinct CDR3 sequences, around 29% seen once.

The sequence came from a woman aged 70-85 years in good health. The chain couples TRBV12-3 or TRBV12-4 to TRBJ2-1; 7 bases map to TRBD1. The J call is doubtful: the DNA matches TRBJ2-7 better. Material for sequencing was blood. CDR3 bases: TGTGCCAGCAGTTTGGCAGGGGGTATTTACGAGCAGTACTTC. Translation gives CASSLAGGIYEQYF.